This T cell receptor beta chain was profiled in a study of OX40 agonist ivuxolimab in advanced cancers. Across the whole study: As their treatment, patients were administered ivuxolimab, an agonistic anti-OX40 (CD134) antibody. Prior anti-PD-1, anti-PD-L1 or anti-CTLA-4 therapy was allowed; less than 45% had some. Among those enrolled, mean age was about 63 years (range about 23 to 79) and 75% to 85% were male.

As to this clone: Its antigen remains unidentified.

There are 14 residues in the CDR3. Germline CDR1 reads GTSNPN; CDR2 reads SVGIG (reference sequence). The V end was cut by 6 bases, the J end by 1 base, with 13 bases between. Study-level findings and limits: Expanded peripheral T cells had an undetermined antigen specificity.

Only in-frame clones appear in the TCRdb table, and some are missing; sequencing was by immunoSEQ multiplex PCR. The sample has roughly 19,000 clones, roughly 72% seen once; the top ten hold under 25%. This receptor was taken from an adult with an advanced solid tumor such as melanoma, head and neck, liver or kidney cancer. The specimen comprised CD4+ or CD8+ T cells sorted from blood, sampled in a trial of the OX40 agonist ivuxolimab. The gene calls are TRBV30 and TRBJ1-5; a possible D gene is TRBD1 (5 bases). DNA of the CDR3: TGTGCCTGTCAGGGTTTGGGGAGCAATCAGCCCCAGCATTTT. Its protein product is CACQGLGSNQPQHF.